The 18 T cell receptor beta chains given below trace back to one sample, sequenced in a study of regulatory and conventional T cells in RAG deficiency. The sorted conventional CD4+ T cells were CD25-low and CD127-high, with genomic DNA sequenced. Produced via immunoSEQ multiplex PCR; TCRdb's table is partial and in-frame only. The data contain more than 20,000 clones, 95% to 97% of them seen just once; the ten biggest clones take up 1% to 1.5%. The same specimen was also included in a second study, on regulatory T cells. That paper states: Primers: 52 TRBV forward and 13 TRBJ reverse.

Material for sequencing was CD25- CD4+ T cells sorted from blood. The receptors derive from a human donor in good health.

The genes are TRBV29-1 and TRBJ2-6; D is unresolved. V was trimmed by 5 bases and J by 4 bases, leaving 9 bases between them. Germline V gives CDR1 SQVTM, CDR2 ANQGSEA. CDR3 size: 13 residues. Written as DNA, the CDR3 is TGCAGCGTTCAAGTCTCCGGGGCCAACGTCCTGACTTTC. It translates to CSVQVSGANVLTF.

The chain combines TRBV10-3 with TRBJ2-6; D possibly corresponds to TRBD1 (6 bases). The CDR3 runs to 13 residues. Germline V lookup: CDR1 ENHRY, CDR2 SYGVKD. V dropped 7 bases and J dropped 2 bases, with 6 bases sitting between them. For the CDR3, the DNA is TGTGCCATCAAGGGGGCTGGGGCCAACGTCCTGACTTTC. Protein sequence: CAIKGAGANVLTF.

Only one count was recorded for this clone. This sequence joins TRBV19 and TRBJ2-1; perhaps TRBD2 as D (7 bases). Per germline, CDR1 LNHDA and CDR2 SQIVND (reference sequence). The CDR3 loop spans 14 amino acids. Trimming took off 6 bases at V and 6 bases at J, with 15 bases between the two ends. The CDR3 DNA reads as TGTGCCAGTAGGCAGGGGACTATCCTCAATGAGCAGTTCTTC. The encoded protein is CASRQGTILNEQFF.

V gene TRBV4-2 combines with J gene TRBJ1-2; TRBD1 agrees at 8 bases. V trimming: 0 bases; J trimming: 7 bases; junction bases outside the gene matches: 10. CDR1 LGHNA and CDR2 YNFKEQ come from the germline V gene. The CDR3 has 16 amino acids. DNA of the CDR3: TGTGCCAGCAGCCAAGAGAACCGACAGGGGATAGGTGGCTACACCTTC. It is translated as CASSQENRQGIGGYTF.

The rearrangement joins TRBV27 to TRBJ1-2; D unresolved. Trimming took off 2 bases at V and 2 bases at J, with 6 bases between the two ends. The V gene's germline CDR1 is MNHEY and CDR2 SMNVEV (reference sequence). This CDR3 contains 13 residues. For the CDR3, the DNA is TGTGCCAGCAGTTTACGGAGAAACTATGGCTACACCTTC. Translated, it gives CASSLRRNYGYTF.

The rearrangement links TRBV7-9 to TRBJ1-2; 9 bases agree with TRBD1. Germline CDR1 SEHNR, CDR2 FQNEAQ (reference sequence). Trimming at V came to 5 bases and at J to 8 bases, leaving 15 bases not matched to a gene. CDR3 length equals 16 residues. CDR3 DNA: TGTGCCAGCAGCCGTGCCCCGGGACAGGGCATAGGCGGCTACACCTTC. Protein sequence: CASSRAPGQGIGGYTF. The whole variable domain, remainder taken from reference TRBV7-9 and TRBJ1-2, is DTGVSQNPRHKITKRGQNVTFRCDPISEHNRLYWYRQTLGQGPEFLTYFQNEAQLEKSRLLSDRFSAERPKGSFSTLEIQRTEQGDSAMYLCASSRAPGQGIGGYTFGSGTRLTVV.

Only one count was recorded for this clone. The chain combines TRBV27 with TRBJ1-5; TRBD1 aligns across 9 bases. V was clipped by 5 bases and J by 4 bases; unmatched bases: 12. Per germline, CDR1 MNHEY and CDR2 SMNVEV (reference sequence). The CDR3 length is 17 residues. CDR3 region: CASSPGQGKGINQPQHF. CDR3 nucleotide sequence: TGTGCCAGCAGTCCGGGACAGGGAAAGGGGATAAATCAGCCCCAGCATTTT.

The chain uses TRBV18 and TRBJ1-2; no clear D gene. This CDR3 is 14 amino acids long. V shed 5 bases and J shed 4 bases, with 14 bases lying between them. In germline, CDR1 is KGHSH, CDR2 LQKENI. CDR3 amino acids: CASSSRVPSYGYTF. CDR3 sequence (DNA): TGTGCCAGCTCATCTCGAGTGCCTAGCTATGGCTACACCTTC.

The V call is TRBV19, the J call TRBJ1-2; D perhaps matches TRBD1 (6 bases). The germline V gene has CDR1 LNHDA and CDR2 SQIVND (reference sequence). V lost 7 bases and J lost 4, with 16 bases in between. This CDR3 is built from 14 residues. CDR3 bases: TGTGCCAGTAAACCGGGACACACTCCCTATGGCTACACCTTC. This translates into CASKPGHTPYGYTF.

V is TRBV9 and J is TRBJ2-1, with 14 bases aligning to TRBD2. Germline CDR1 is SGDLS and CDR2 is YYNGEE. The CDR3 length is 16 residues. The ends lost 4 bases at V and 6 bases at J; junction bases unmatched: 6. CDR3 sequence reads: CASSSRLAGGGNEQFF. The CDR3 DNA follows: TGTGCCAGCAGCTCACGACTAGCGGGGGGGGGCAATGAGCAGTTCTTC.

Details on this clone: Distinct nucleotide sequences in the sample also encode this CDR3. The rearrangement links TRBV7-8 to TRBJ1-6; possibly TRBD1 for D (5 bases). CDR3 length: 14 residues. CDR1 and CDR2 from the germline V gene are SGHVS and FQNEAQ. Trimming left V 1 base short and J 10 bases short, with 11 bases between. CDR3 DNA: TGTGCCAGCAGCTTAGAAAAGGGGCAGTCACCCCTCCACTTT. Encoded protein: CASSLEKGQSPLHF.

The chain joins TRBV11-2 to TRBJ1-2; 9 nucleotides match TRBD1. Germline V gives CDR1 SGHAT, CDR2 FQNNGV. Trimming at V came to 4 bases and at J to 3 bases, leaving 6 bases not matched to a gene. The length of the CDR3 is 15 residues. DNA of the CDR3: TGTGCCAGCAGCTACCCGACAGGGGGTTACTATGGCTACACCTTC. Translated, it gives CASSYPTGGYYGYTF.

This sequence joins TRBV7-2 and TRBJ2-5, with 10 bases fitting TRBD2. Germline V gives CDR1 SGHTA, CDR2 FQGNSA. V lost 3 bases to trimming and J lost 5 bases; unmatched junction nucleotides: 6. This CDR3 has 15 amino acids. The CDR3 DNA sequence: TGTGCCAGCAGCTTCAATAGCGGGGGGTCGGAGACCCAGTACTTC. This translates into CASSFNSGGSETQYF.

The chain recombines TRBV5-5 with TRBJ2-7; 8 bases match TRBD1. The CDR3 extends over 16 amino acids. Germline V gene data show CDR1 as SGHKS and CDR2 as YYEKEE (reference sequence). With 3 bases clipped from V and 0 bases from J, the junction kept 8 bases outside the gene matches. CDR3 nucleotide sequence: TGTGCCAGCAGCTGGGGGACAGGTGCGAGCTCCTACGAGCAGTACTTC. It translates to CASSWGTGASSYEQYF.

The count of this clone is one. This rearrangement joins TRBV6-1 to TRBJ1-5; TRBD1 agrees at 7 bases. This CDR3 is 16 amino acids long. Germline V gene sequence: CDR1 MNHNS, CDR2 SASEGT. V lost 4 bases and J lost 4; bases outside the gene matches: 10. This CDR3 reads CASSALGQFNNQPQHF. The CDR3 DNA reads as TGTGCCAGCAGTGCCCTGGGACAGTTCAATAATCAGCCCCAGCATTTT.

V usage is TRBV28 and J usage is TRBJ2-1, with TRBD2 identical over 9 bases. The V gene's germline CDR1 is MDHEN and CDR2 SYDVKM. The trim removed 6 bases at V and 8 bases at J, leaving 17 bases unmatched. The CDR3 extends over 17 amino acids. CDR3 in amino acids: CASSPLGRGGFGYEQFF. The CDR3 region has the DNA TGTGCCAGCAGCCCCTTGGGGCGGGGGGGCTTCGGGTATGAGCAGTTCTTC. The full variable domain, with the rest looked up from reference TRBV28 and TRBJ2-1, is DVKVTQSSRYLVKRTGEKVFLECVQDMDHENMFWYRQDPGLGLRLIYFSYDVKMKEKGDIPEGYSVSREKKERFSLILESASTNQTSMYLCASSPLGRGGFGYEQFFGPGTRLTVL.

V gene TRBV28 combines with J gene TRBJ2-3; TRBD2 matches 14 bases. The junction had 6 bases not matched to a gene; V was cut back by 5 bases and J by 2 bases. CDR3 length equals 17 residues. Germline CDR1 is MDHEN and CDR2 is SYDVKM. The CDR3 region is CASSPGLAGASTDTQYF. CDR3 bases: TGTGCCAGCAGTCCGGGACTAGCGGGGGCCTCCACAGATACGCAGTATTTT.

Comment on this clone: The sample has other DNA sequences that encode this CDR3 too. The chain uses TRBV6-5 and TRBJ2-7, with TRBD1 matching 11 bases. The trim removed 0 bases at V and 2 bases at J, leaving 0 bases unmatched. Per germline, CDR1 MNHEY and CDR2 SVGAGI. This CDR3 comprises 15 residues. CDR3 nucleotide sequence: TGTGCCAGCAGTTACTCGGGACAGGGGGCCTACGAGCAGTACTTC. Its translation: CASSYSGQGAYEQYF.